This is a list of T cell receptor beta chains from one sample in a study of CD8 T cells in ankylosing spondylitis. TCRdb processed the 5' RACE reads anew with MiXCR; each CDR3 protein has one entry. This table holds 500,000 to 650,000 distinct CDR3 sequences, about 5.7% found once. Sequencing used blood, either unsorted or a sorted T cell fraction (not recorded which). The receptors originated from a male donor with ankylosing spondylitis. The CDR3 runs from the conserved cysteine through the conserved F or W.

>TRBV4-3|14
CASSQFDSGNEQFF
>TRBV7-2|13
CASSPEPRGPMYF
>TRBV12-3/TRBV12-4|12
CASSPAYYEQYF
>TRBV7-2|13
CASSPRPTGELFF
>TRBV11-2|15
CASSLAAENTGELFF
>TRBV7-2|15
CASSLLGISYNEQFF
>TRBV20-1|14
CSARDVSVNYGYTF
>TRBV13|15
CASSGRQGNSYEQYF
>TRBV12-3/TRBV12-4|15
CASSLVLDRNQPQHF
>TRBV4-3|15
CASSQRLAGYNEQFF
>TRBV4-1|14
CASSQPQGDQPQHF
>TRBV7-2|14
CASSLEARGYGYTF
>TRBV12-3/TRBV12-4|14
CASSLVGPADTQYF
>TRBV7-8|16
CASSLATSGRGNEQFF
>TRBV7-3|13
CASSLTGGYGYTF
>TRBV5-1|15
CASSLIQGPYNEQFF
>TRBV7-9|15
CASSIGASSNQPQHF
>TRBV28|15
CASSSTALWGNEQFF
>TRBV29-1|15
CSVGKGTGGGYGYTF
>TRBV15|12
CATSERNTEAFF
>TRBV28|14
CASSLIQAQGEQYF
>TRBV2|12
CASSRGLDTQYF
>TRBV29-1|16
CSVAGLAGEYQETQYF
>TRBV29-1|13
CSVRLEGGGPQHF
>TRBV3-1|14
CASSQAAGAVGYTF
>TRBV4-2|13
CASSQDAGTEAFF
>TRBV28|16
CASSSPLAGVAGELFF
>TRBV11-2|14
CATQRGISYNEQFF
>TRBV4-3|15
CASAWTSGTTDTQYF
>TRBV5-1|17
CASSLEVAGDGSYEQYF
>TRBV12-3/TRBV12-4|14
CASSPSLGIGTQYF
>TRBV20-1|12
CSAMGTGDGYTF
>TRBV24-1|14
CATSGAGGYNEQFF
>TRBV6-5|15
CASSYGREVTDTQYF
>TRBV7-9|13
CASSRMGRTVAFF
>TRBV29-1|12
CSAGGGFEKLFF
>TRBV29-1|14
CSGTFVGLNNEQFF
>TRBV4-3|16
CASSHGYLGDYNEQFF
>TRBV7-9|17
CASSLEPPGYSNQPQHF
>TRBV7-8|14
CASRKERTGAGYTF
>TRBV7-2|13
CASSLAVQETQYF
>TRBV5-1|13
CASSRTGNHGYTF
>TRBV12-3/TRBV12-4|13
CATSDWTYNEQFF